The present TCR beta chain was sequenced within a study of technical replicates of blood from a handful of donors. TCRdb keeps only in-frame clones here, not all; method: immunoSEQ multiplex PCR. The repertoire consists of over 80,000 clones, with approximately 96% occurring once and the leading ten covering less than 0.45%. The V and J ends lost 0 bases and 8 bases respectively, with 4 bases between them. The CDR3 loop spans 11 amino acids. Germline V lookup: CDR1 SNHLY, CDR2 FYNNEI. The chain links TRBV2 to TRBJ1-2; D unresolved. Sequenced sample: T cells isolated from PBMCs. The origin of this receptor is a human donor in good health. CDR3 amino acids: CASSEARGYTF. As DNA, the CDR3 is TGTGCCAGCAGTGAAGCGAGAGGCTACACCTTC.